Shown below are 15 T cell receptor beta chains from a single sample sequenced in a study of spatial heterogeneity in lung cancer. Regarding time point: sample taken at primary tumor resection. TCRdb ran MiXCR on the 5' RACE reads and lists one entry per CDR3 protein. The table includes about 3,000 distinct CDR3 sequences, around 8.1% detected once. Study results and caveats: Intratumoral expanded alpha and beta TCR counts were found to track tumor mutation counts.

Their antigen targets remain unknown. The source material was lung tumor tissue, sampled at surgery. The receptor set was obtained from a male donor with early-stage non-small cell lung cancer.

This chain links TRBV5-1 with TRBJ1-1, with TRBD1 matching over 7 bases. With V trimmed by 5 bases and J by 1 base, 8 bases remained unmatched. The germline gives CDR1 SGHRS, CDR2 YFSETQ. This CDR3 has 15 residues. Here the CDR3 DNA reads TGCGCCAGCAGGCCCATACAGGGGAGGAACACTGAAGCTTTCTTT. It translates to CASRPIQGRNTEAFF.

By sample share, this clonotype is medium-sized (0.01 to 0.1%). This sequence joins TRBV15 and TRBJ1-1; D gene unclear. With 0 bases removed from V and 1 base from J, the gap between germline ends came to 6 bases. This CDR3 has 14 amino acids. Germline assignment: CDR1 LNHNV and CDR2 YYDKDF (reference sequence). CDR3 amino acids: CATSRDLTNTEAFF. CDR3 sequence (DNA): TGTGCCACCAGCAGAGATCTAACGAACACTGAAGCTTTCTTT.

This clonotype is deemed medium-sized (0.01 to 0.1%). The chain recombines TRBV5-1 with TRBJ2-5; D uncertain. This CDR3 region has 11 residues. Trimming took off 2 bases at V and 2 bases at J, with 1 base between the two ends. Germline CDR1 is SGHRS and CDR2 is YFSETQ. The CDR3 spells CASSLQETQYF. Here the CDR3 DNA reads TGCGCCAGCAGCTTACAAGAGACCCAGTACTTC. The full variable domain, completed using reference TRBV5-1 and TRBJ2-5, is KAGVTQTPRYLIKTRGQQVTLSCSPISGHRSVSWYQQTPGQGLQFLFEYFSETQRNKGNFPGRFSGRQFSNSRSEMNVSTLELGDSALYLCASSLQETQYFGPGTRLLVL.

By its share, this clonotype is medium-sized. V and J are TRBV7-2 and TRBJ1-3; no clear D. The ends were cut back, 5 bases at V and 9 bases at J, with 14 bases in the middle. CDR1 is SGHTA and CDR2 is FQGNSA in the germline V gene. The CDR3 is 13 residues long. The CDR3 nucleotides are TGTGCCAGCAGCCCTAATCGGGGTTTCACCATATATTTT. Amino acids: CASSPNRGFTIYF.

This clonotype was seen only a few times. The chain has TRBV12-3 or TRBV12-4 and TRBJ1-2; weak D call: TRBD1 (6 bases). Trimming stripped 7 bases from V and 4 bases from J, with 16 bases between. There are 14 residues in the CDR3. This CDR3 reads CASTLGGHIYGYTF. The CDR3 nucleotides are TGTGCCAGCACTCTGGGGGGACACATCTATGGCTACACCTTC.

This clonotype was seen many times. CDR3 in amino acids: CASSYWGIATNEKLFF. The CDR3 DNA sequence: TGTGCCAGCAGTTACTGGGGGATTGCAACTAATGAAAAACTGTTTTTT. The rearrangement uses TRBV6-2 or TRBV6-3 and TRBJ1-4; the D gene is possibly TRBD1 (5 bases). In germline, CDR1 is MNHEY, CDR2 SVGEGT. The germline V and J ends were trimmed by 1 base and 0 bases, with 9 bases remaining between them. The CDR3 has 16 amino acids.

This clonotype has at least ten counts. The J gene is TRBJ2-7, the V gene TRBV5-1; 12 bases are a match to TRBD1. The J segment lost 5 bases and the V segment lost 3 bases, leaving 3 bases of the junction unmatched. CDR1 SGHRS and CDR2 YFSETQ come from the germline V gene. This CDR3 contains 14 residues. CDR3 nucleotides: TGCGCCAGCAGCTCCGGGACAGGGGGCGACGAGCAGTACTTC. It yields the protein CASSSGTGGDEQYF.

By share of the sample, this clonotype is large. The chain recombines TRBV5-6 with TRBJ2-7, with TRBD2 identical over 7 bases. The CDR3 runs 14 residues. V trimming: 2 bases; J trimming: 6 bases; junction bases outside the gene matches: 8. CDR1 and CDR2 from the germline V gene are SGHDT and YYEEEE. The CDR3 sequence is CASSFGDYRGEQYF. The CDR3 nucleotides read TGTGCCAGCAGCTTTGGGGACTATAGGGGCGAGCAGTACTTC. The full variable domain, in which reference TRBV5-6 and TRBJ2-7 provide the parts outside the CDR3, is DAGVTQSPTHLIKTRGQQVTLRCSPKSGHDTVSWYQQALGQGPQFIFQYYEEEERQRGNFPDRFSGHQFPNYSSELNVNALLLGDSALYLCASSFGDYRGEQYFGPGTRLTVT.

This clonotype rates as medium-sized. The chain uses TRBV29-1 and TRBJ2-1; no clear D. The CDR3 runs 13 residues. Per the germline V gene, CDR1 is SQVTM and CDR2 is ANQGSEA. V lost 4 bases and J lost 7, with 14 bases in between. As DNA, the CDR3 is TGCAGCGTTGCCAACACGGTTTGGAATGAGCAGTTCTTC. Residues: CSVANTVWNEQFF.

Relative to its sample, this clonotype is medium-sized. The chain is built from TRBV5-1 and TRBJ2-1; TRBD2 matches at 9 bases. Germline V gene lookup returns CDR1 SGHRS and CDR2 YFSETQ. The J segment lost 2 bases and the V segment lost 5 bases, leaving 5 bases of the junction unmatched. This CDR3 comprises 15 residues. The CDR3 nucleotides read TGCGCCAGCAGTCAACTAGCGGGTGCCTACAATGAGCAGTTCTTC. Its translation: CASSQLAGAYNEQFF. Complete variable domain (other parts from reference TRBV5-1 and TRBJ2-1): KAGVTQTPRYLIKTRGQQVTLSCSPISGHRSVSWYQQTPGQGLQFLFEYFSETQRNKGNFPGRFSGRQFSNSRSEMNVSTLELGDSALYLCASSQLAGAYNEQFFGPGTRLTVL.

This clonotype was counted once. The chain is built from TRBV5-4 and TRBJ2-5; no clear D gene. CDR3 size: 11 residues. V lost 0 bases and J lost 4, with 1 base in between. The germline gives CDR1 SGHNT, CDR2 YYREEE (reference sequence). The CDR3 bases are TGTGCCAGCAGCTTGGCAGAGACCCAGTACTTC. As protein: CASSLAETQYF.

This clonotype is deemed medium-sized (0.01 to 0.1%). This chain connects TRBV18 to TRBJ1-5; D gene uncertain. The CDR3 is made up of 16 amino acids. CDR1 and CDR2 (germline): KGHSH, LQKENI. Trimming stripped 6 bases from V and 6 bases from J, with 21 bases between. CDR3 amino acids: CASSRYPGLGGQPQHF. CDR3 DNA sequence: TGTGCCAGCTCCCGCTACCCGGGCCTGGGAGGTCAGCCCCAGCATTTT. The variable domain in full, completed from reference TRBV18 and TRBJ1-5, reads NAGVMQNPRHLVRRRGQEARLRCSPMKGHSHVYWYRQLPEEGLKFMVYLQKENIIDESGMPKERFSAEFPKEGPSILRIQQVVRGDSAAYFCASSRYPGLGGQPQHFGDGTRLSIL.

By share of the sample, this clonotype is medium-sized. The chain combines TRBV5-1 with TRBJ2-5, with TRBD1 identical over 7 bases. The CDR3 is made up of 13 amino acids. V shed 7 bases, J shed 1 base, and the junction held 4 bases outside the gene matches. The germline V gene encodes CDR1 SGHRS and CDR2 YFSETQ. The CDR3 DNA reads TGCGCCAGCGGGGACAGCCTCCAAGAGACCCAGTACTTC. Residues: CASGDSLQETQYF. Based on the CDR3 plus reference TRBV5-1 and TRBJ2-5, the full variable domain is KAGVTQTPRYLIKTRGQQVTLSCSPISGHRSVSWYQQTPGQGLQFLFEYFSETQRNKGNFPGRFSGRQFSNSRSEMNVSTLELGDSALYLCASGDSLQETQYFGPGTRLLVL.

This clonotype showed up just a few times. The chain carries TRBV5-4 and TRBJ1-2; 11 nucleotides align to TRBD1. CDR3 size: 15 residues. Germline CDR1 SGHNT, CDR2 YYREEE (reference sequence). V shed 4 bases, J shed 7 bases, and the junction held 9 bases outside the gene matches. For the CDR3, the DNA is TGTGCCAGCAGCGATGGACAGGGGGCGCTTCGTGGCTACACCTTC. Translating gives CASSDGQGALRGYTF.

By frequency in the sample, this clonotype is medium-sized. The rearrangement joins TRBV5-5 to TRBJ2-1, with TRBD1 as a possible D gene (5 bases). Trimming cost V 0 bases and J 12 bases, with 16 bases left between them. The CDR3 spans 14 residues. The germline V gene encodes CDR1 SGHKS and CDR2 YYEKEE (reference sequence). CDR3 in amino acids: CASSLGYRNMGQFF. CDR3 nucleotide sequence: TGTGCCAGCAGCTTGGGGTACAGGAACATGGGGCAGTTCTTC.